This T cell receptor beta chain was sequenced for a study of T cell changes during pregnancy in multiple sclerosis. The CDR3 covers 15 residues. V was pared by 5 bases and J by 0 bases, with 12 bases between. Germline V gene sequence: CDR1 SGHTA, CDR2 FQGNSA. TCRdb's table, derived via immunoSEQ multiplex PCR, lists solely in-frame clones and lacks some. The sample comprises more than 45,000 clones, 88% of which are singletons, and less than 1.5% rests with the top ten. The chain uses TRBV7-2 and TRBJ2-3, with a weak D call TRBD2 (5 bases). The TCR originated in a female donor with multiple sclerosis, enrolled in a pregnancy study. This sample comprised CD4+ T cells from peripheral blood mononuclear cells, obtained in the second trimester of pregnancy. CDR3 in DNA: TGTGCCAGCAGCACCCGACGGGGTAGCACAGATACGCAGTATTTT. Residues: CASSTRRGSTDTQYF.